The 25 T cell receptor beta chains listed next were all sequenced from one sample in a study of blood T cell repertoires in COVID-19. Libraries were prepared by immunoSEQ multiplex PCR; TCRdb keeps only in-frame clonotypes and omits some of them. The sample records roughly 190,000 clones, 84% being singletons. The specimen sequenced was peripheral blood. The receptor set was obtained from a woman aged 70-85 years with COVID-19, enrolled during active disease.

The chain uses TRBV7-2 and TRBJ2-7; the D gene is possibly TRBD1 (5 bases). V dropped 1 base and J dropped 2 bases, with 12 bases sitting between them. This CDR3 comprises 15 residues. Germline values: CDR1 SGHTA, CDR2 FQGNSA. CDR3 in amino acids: CASSLEGAVTYEQYF. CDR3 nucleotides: TGTGCCAGCAGCTTAGAAGGGGCAGTAACCTACGAGCAGTACTTC.

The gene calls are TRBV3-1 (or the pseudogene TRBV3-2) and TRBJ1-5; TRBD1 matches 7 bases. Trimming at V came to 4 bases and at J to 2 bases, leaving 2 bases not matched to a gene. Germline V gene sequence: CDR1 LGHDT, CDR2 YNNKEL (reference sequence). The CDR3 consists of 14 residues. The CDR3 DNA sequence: TGTGCCAGCAGCCTTGGGACAGGCAATCAGCCCCAGCATTTT. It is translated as CASSLGTGNQPQHF.

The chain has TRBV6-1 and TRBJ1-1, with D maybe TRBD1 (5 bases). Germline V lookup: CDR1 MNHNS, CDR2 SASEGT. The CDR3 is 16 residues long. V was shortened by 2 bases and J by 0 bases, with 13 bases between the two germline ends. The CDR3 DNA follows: TGTGCCAGCAGTGAATATGGGGGGTGGATGAACACTGAAGCTTTCTTT. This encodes CASSEYGGWMNTEAFF.

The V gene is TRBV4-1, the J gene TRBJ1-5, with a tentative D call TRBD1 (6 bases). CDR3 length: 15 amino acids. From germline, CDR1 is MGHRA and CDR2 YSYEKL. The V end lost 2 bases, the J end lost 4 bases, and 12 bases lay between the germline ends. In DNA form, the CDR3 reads TGCGCCAGCAGCCAAAGACAGGATGGTAATCAGCCCCAGCATTTT. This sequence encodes CASSQRQDGNQPQHF.

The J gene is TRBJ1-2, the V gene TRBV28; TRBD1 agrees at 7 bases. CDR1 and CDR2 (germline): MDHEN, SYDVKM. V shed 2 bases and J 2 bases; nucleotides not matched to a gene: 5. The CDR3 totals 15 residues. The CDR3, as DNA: TGTGCCAGCAGTTTAACGCAGGGGGTAAACTATGGCTACACCTTC. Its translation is CASSLTQGVNYGYTF.

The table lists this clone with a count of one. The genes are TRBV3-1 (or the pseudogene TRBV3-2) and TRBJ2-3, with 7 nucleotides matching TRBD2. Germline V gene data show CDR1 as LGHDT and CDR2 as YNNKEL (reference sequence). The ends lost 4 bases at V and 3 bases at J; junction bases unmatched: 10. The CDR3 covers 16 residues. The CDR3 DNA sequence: TGTGCCAGCAGCCTGCGTGGGGGGGGTACGACAGATACGCAGTATTTT. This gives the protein CASSLRGGGTTDTQYF.

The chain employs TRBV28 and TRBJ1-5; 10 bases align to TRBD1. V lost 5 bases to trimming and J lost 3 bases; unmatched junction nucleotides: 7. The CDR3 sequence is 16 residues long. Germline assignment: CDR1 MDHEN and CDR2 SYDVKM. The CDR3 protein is CASSQGDRGNNQPQHF. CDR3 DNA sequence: TGTGCCAGCAGTCAAGGGGACAGGGGAAACAATCAGCCCCAGCATTTT.

The CDR3 bases are TGTGCCTGGAGTGTAGGCCCGACGGGGAACACTGAAGCTTTCTTT. Translated: CAWSVGPTGNTEAFF. The rearrangement joins TRBV30 to TRBJ1-1; D is unresolved. V lost 0 bases and J lost 1, with 12 bases in between. Germline values: CDR1 GTSNPN, CDR2 SVGIG (reference sequence). The CDR3 spans 15 residues.

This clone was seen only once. CDR3 sequence: CASEPGGTVNEKLFF. In DNA, the CDR3 is TGTGCCAGCGAACCGGGGGGAACCGTTAATGAAAAACTGTTTTTT. The rearrangement uses TRBV6-5 and TRBJ1-4; TRBD1 might be the D (5 bases). CDR1 is MNHEY and CDR2 is SVGAGI in the germline V gene. The CDR3 sequence is 15 residues long. V lost 8 bases and J lost 4, with 17 bases in between.

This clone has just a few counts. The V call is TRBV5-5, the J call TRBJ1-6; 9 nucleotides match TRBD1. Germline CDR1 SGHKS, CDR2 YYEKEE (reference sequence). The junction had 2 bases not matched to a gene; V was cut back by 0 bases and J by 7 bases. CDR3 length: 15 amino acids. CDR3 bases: TGTGCCAGCAGCTTGGCCGGGACAGGGAATTCACCCCTCCACTTT. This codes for CASSLAGTGNSPLHF. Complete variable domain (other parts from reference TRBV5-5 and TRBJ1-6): DAGVTQSPTHLIKTRGQQVTLRCSPISGHKSVSWYQQVLGQGPQFIFQYYEKEERGRGNFPDRFSARQFPNYSSELNVNALLLGDSALYLCASSLAGTGNSPLHFGNGTRLTVT.

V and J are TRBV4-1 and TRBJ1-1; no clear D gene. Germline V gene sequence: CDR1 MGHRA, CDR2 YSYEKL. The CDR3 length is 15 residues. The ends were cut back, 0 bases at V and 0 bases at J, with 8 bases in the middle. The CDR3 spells CASSQDLNLNTEAFF. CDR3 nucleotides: TGCGCCAGCAGCCAAGACCTCAACTTGAACACTGAAGCTTTCTTT.

This CDR3 reads CASSELGDNSPLHF. CDR3 bases: TGTGCCAGCAGTGAACTGGGCGATAATTCACCCCTCCACTTT. The genes are TRBV6-1 and TRBJ1-6; D is unresolved. This CDR3 has 14 residues. Germline CDR1 and CDR2: MNHNS and SASEGT. With 2 bases removed from V and 5 bases from J, the gap between germline ends came to 7 bases.

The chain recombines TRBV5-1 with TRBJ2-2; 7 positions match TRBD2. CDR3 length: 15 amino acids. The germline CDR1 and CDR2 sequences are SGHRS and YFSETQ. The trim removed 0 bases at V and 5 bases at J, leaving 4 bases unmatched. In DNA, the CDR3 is TGCGCCAGCAGCTTGGGCGGGGGAAGGACCGGGGAGCTGTTTTTT. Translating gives CASSLGGGRTGELFF.

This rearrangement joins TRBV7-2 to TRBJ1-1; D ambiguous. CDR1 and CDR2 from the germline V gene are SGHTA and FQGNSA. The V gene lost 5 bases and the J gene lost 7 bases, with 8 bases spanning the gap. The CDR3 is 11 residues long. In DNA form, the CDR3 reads TGTGCCAGCAGCCCACAATATGAAGCTTTCTTT. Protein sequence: CASSPQYEAFF. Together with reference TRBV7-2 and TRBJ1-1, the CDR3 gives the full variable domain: GAGVSQSPSNKVTEKGKDVELRCDPISGHTALYWYRQSLGQGLEFLIYFQGNSAPDKSGLPSDRFSAERTGGSVSTLTIQRTQQEDSAVYLCASSPQYEAFFGQGTRLTVV.

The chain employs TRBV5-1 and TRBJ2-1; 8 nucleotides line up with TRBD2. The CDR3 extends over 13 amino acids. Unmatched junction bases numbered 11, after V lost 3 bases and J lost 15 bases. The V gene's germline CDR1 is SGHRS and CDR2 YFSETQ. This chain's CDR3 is CASSSPAGTRTFF. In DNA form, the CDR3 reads TGCGCCAGCAGCTCGCCCGCCGGGACTAGGACGTTCTTC.

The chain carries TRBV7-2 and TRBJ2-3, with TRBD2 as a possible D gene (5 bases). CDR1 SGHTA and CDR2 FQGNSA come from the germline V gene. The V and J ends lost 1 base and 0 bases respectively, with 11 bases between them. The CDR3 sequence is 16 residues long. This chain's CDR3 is CASSLDLPGSTDTQYF. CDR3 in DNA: TGTGCCAGCAGCTTAGATTTGCCGGGGAGCACAGATACGCAGTATTTT. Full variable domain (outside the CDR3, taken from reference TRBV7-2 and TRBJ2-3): GAGVSQSPSNKVTEKGKDVELRCDPISGHTALYWYRQSLGQGLEFLIYFQGNSAPDKSGLPSDRFSAERTGGSVSTLTIQRTQQEDSAVYLCASSLDLPGSTDTQYFGPGTRLTVL.

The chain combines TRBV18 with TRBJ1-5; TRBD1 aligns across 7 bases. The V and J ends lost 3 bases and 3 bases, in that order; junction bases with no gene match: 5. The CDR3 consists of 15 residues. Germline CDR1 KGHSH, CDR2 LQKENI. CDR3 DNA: TGTGCCAGCTCACCGGACAGGCCTTTCAATCAGCCCCAGCATTTT. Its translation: CASSPDRPFNQPQHF.

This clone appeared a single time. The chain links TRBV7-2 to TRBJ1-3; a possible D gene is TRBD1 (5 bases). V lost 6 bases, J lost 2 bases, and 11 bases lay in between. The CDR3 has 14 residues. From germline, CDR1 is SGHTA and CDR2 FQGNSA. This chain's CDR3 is CASRGQGAGNTIYF. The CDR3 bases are TGTGCCAGCAGGGGGCAGGGTGCTGGAAACACCATATATTTT.

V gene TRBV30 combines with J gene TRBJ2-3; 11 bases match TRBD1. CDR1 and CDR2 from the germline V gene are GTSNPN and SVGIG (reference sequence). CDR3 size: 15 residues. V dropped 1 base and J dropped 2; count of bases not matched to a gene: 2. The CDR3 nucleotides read TGTGCCTGGAGTGGGACAGGGGGCTTCACAGATACGCAGTATTTT. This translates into CAWSGTGGFTDTQYF.

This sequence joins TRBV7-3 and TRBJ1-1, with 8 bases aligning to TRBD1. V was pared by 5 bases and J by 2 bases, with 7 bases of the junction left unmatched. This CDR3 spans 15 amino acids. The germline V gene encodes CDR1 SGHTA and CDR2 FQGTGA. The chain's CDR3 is CASSLTGAINTEAFF. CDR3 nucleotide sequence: TGTGCCAGCAGCCTGACAGGGGCGATTAACACTGAAGCTTTCTTT.

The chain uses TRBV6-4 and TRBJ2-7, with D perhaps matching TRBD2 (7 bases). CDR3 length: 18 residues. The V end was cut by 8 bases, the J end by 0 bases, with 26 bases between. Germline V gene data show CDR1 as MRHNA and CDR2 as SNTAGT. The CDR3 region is CASWDYRVIPPYSYEQYF. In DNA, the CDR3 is TGTGCCAGCTGGGACTACAGGGTTATACCCCCTTACTCCTACGAGCAGTACTTC.

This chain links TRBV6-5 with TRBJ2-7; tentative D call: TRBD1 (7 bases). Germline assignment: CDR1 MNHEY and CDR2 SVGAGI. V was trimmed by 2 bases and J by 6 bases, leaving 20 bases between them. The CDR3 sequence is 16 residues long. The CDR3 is CASSYGGSGEGAEQYF. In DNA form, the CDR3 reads TGTGCCAGCAGTTACGGCGGGTCGGGAGAGGGGGCCGAGCAGTACTTC.

CDR3 coding DNA: TGTGCCAGTAGTATTGCGGGGGCAGGTGAAGCTTTCTTT. This gives the protein CASSIAGAGEAFF. V usage is TRBV19 and J usage is TRBJ1-1, with a possible D match to TRBD1 (6 bases). The CDR3 is 13 amino acids. Per germline, CDR1 LNHDA and CDR2 SQIVND (reference sequence). Trimming shortened V by 3 bases and J by 7 bases, and 12 bases separated the two germline ends.

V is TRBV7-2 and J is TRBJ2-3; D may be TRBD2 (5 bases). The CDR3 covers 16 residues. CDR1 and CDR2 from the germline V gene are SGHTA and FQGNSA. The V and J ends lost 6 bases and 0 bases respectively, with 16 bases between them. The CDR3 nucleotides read TGTGCCAGCAGGTTCCAAACGGGAACCAGCACAGATACGCAGTATTTT. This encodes CASRFQTGTSTDTQYF.

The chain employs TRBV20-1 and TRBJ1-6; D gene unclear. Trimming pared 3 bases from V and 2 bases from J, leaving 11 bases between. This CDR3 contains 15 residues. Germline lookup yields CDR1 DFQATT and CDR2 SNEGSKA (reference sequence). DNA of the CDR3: TGCAGTGCTAGTCAGGCTTTTCCCTATAATTCACCCCTCCACTTT. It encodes CSASQAFPYNSPLHF.